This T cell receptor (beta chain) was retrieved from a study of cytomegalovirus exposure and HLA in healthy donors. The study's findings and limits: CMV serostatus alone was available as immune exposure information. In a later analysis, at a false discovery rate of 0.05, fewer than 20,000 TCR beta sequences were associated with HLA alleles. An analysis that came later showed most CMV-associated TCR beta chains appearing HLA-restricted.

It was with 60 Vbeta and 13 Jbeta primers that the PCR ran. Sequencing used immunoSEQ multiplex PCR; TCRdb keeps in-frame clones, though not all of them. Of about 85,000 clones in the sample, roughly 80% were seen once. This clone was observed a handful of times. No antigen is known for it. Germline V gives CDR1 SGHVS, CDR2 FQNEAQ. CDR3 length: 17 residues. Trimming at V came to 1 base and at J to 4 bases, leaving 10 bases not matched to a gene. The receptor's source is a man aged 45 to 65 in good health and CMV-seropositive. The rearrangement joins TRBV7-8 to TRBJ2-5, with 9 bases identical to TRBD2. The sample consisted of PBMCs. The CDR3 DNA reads TGTGCCAGCAGCTTAGATTCGCGGACTAGCGACGGAGAGACCCAGTACTTC. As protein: CASSLDSRTSDGETQYF.